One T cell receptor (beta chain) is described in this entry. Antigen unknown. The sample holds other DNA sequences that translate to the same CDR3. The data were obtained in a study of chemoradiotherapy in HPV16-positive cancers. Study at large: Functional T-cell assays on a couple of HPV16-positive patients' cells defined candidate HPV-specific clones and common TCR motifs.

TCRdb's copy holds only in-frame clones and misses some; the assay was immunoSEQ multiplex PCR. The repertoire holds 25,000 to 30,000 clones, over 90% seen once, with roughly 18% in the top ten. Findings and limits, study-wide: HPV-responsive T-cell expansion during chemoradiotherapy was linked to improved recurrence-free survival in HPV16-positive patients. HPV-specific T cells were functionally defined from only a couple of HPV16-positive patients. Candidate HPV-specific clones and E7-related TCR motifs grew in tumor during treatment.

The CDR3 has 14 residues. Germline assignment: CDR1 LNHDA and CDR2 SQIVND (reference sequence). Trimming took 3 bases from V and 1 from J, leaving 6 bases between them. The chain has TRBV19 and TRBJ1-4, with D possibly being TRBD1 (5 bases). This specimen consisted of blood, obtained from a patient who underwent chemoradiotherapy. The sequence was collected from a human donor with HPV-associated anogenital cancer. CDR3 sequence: CASSITGTNEKLFF. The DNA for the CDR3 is TGTGCCAGTAGTATCACAGGAACTAATGAAAAACTGTTTTTT. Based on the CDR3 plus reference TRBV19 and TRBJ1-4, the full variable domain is DGGITQSPKYLFRKEGQNVTLSCEQNLNHDAMYWYRQDPGQGLRLIYYSQIVNDFQKGDIAEGYSVSREKKESFPLTVTSAQKNPTAFYLCASSITGTNEKLFFGSGTQLSVL.